Shown below are 13 T cell receptor beta chains from a single sample sequenced in a study of cytomegalovirus exposure and HLA in healthy donors (dated by TCRdb to 2016 to 2017). The receptor library was made with the immunoSEQ multiplex PCR assay. A mixture of 60 forward primers for TCR Vbeta segments and 13 reverse primers for TCR Jbeta segments was used in the multiplex PCR. TCRdb re-hosts the immuneACCESS table, in-frame sequences only. Its copies lack some clones; in the studies checked, an unresolved V gene accounts for under half of them, and the cause for the rest is not known. The sample has 150,000 or so clones on record, 84% of them singletons. The ten largest clones add up to 0.38% of the sample. Sequencing was carried out using PBMCs. These receptors were obtained from a boy aged 2 to 10 in good health and CMV-seronegative.

This sequence joins TRBV30 and TRBJ2-7; 9 bases are a match to TRBD2. J gave up 7 bases and V 5 bases, and 21 bases lay outside the gene matches. Germline CDR1 and CDR2: GTSNPN and SVGIG (reference sequence). The CDR3 loop spans 17 amino acids. CDR3 in amino acids: CAWGPFPETSGIGEQYF. The DNA of the CDR3 is TGTGCCTGGGGGCCTTTCCCAGAGACTAGCGGTATTGGGGAGCAGTACTTC.

About this clone itself: The germline gene is not matched at one end of the junction; a read error may be the cause. This chain's CDR3 is CASSLGQATW. The DNA of the CDR3 is TGTGCCAGCAGCCTAGGACAGGCCACCTGG. V and J are TRBV7-9 and TRBJ1-1; 7 nucleotides match TRBD1. Germline lookup yields CDR1 SEHNR and CDR2 FQNEAQ (reference sequence). The CDR3 runs 10 residues. Combining the CDR3 with reference TRBV7-9 and TRBJ1-1 gives the whole variable domain DTGVSQNPRHKITKRGQNVTFRCDPISEHNRLYWYRQTLGQGPEFLTYFQNEAQLEKSRLLSDRFSAERPKGSFSTLEIQRTEQGDSAMYLCASSLGQATWGQGTRLTVV.

This chain uses TRBV6-5 with TRBJ2-7; TRBD1 matches at 8 bases. The length of the CDR3 is 15 residues. The J segment lost 2 bases and the V segment lost 6 bases, leaving 9 bases of the junction unmatched. Germline lookup yields CDR1 MNHEY and CDR2 SVGAGI. The CDR3 DNA is TGTGCCAGCAGACGGCAGGGGGCTCCCCCCTACGAGCAGTACTTC. Amino acid sequence: CASRRQGAPPYEQYF.

The J gene is TRBJ2-7, the V gene TRBV5-5, with TRBD1 matching over 7 bases. The CDR3 length is 15 residues. The J segment lost 2 bases and the V segment lost 3 bases, leaving 8 bases of the junction unmatched. Germline CDR1 reads SGHKS; CDR2 reads YYEKEE (reference sequence). In DNA, the CDR3 is TGTGCCAGCAGCTCTCCTGACAGGGCTACCTACGAGCAGTACTTC. Protein: CASSSPDRATYEQYF.

The genes are TRBV5-1 and TRBJ2-7; D is undetermined. The CDR3 covers 11 residues. V dropped 0 bases and J dropped 6 bases, with 4 bases sitting between them. Germline CDR1 reads SGHRS; CDR2 reads YFSETQ. The CDR3 loop is CASSLAGEQYF. DNA of the CDR3: TGCGCCAGCAGCTTGGCCGGCGAGCAGTACTTC. Combining the CDR3 with reference TRBV5-1 and TRBJ2-7 gives the whole variable domain KAGVTQTPRYLIKTRGQQVTLSCSPISGHRSVSWYQQTPGQGLQFLFEYFSETQRNKGNFPGRFSGRQFSNSRSEMNVSTLELGDSALYLCASSLAGEQYFGPGTRLTVT.

V is TRBV12-5 and J is TRBJ2-7; D is undetermined. CDR3 length equals 17 residues. Trimming removed 1 base from V and 3 bases from J, with 19 bases in between. Germline values: CDR1 LGHNT, CDR2 FRNRAP. CDR3 in amino acids: CASGLGAWVPQHYEQYF. The CDR3 bases are TGTGCTAGTGGTTTGGGGGCTTGGGTCCCCCAACACTACGAGCAGTACTTC.

The chain joins TRBV4-1 to TRBJ2-5; D perhaps matches TRBD1 (5 bases). Germline V gene data show CDR1 as MGHRA and CDR2 as YSYEKL. This CDR3 has 16 residues. V dropped 4 bases and J dropped 1 base, with 16 bases sitting between them. CDR3 DNA sequence: TGCGCCAGCAGCCTCCTAGGTGGACACTTCCAAGAGACCCAGTACTTC. Protein sequence: CASSLLGGHFQETQYF.

CDR3 DNA sequence: TGTGCCAGCTCTTCGATCGGACTAGCGGGAGGACAGTACTCCTACGAGCAGTACTTC. The encoded protein is CASSSIGLAGGQYSYEQYF. The gene calls are TRBV18 and TRBJ2-7, with 14 nucleotides matching TRBD2. Germline V gene data show CDR1 as KGHSH and CDR2 as LQKENI. CDR3 length: 19 residues. The V segment lost 6 bases and the J segment 0 bases; nucleotides outside the gene matches: 13.

The V and J genes are TRBV2 and TRBJ2-3, with 7 bases fitting TRBD1. The CDR3 covers 14 residues. Per the germline V gene, CDR1 is SNHLY and CDR2 is FYNNEI. J gave up 2 bases and V 5 bases, and 4 bases lay outside the gene matches. CDR3 protein: CASSSDRPTDTQYF. As DNA, the CDR3 is TGTGCCAGCAGTTCGGACAGGCCCACAGATACGCAGTATTTT.

The chain employs TRBV4-1 and TRBJ2-3; 7 bases line up with TRBD2. Germline CDR1 and CDR2: MGHRA and YSYEKL. V dropped 1 base and J dropped 3; count of bases not matched to a gene: 4. CDR3 length equals 15 residues. The CDR3 reads CASSQVASGTDTQYF. The DNA for the CDR3 is TGCGCCAGCAGCCAAGTCGCTAGCGGAACAGATACGCAGTATTTT.

This clone has more than one count but fewer than ten. The chain employs TRBV2 and TRBJ2-3; D gene unclear. Germline-derived CDR1 and CDR2 are SNHLY and FYNNEI. The V and J ends lost 5 bases and 2 bases respectively, with 2 bases between them. The CDR3 extends over 11 amino acids. Here the CDR3 reads CASSYTDTQYF. CDR3 DNA: TGTGCCAGCAGTTACACAGATACGCAGTATTTT.

This clone was picked up a small number of times. The V and J genes are TRBV19 and TRBJ1-4; 7 bases agree with TRBD1. This CDR3 is built from 18 residues. The J segment lost 0 bases and the V segment lost 0 bases, leaving 7 bases of the junction unmatched. CDR1 and CDR2 from the germline V gene are LNHDA and SQIVND (reference sequence). DNA of the CDR3: TGTGCCAGTAGTATAGATCCGGGACAGTCTGCAACTAATGAAAAACTGTTTTTT. Protein sequence: CASSIDPGQSATNEKLFF. The variable domain in full, completed from reference TRBV19 and TRBJ1-4, reads DGGITQSPKYLFRKEGQNVTLSCEQNLNHDAMYWYRQDPGQGLRLIYYSQIVNDFQKGDIAEGYSVSREKKESFPLTVTSAQKNPTAFYLCASSIDPGQSATNEKLFFGSGTQLSVL.

This chain connects TRBV27 to TRBJ2-1; no definite D call. The germline V gene encodes CDR1 MNHEY and CDR2 SMNVEV (reference sequence). The CDR3 extends over 12 amino acids. The V and J ends lost 6 bases and 4 bases respectively, with 7 bases between them. The CDR3 DNA sequence: TGTGCCAGCAGCGATACTTACAATGAGCAGTTCTTC. This translates into CASSDTYNEQFF.